This TCR beta chain was identified during a study of T cells in Graves' hyperthyroidism and ophthalmopathy. Patients between 18 and 65 years old had hyperthyroidism, newly diagnosed and lasting under 2 months. Reasons for excluding patients were uncontrolled infection, other autoimmune disease, pregnancy or lactation. Diagnoses rested on clinical symptoms, serum thyroxine and TRAb, thyroid ultrasound and orbital computed tomography. Germline V CDR1 and CDR2: LNHDA, SQIVND (reference sequence). This CDR3 spans 13 amino acids. The V gene lost 6 bases and the J gene lost 6 bases, with 11 bases spanning the gap. Using RNA transcripts as the source, TCR beta CDR3 regions were amplified. The TCR CDR3 first-round RT-PCR relied on the HTBI primer set. TCRdb independently ran MiXCR on the multiplex PCR reads; one entry per CDR3 protein. The table includes nearly 750,000 distinct CDR3 sequences, roughly a third detected once.

Source material: blood. The J gene is TRBJ1-4, the V gene TRBV19; D possibly corresponds to TRBD1 (5 bases). This clonotype was sampled from a woman between 40 and 50 years old with Graves' hyperthyroidism. The chain's CDR3 is CASSTGGDEKLFF. The CDR3 DNA reads as TGTGCCAGTAGCACCGGGGGAGATGAAAAACTGTTTTTT. Variable domain in full (rest from reference TRBV19 and TRBJ1-4): DGGITQSPKYLFRKEGQNVTLSCEQNLNHDAMYWYRQDPGQGLRLIYYSQIVNDFQKGDIAEGYSVSREKKESFPLTVTSAQKNPTAFYLCASSTGGDEKLFFGSGTQLSVL.